These 12 T cell receptor beta chains were sequenced from one sample in a study of cytomegalovirus exposure and HLA in healthy donors. Libraries were prepared by immunoSEQ multiplex PCR; TCRdb keeps only in-frame clonotypes and omits some of them. This sample carries over 100,000 clones, about nine tenths of them seen once, and the ten largest clones take around 2.1%. The specimen sequenced was PBMCs. Every receptor here comes from a woman between 18 and 29 years old in good health and CMV-seronegative.

V gene TRBV28 combines with J gene TRBJ2-1; a possible D gene is TRBD2 (5 bases). The CDR3 totals 14 residues. The germline V and J ends were trimmed by 5 bases and 7 bases, with 15 bases remaining between them. Germline V CDR1 and CDR2: MDHEN, SYDVKM. The CDR3 DNA sequence: TGTGCCAGCAGTAAGTTCGGGGTCCTGAATGAGCAGTTCTTC. It translates to CASSKFGVLNEQFF.

This clone came up a few times. The J gene is TRBJ2-7, the V gene TRBV7-8, with TRBD2 as a possible D gene (5 bases). CDR3 length equals 13 residues. Germline CDR1 and CDR2: SGHVS and FQNEAQ. The V gene lost 0 bases and the J gene lost 5 bases, with 8 bases spanning the gap. The CDR3 region has the DNA TGTGCCAGCAGCTTAGCATCGGGGAACGAGCAGTACTTC. This gives the protein CASSLASGNEQYF.

V gene TRBV28 combines with J gene TRBJ2-7, with 13 bases aligning to TRBD2. Germline loops: CDR1 MDHEN, CDR2 SYDVKM. Trimming cost V 7 bases and J 9 bases; bases outside gene matches: 9. The CDR3 sequence is 14 residues long. CDR3 nucleotide sequence: TGTGCCAGCACTCCCGGGACTAGCGGGGTAGGGCAGTACTTC. The encoded protein is CASTPGTSGVGQYF.

This chain uses TRBV7-2 with TRBJ2-3; the D is unclear. Germline-derived CDR1 and CDR2 are SGHTA and FQGNSA. The length of the CDR3 is 16 residues. V was pared by 7 bases and J by 0 bases, with 17 bases between. CDR3 region: CASTTSRAASTDTQYF. CDR3 DNA sequence: TGTGCCAGCACCACGTCTCGTGCCGCGAGCACAGATACGCAGTATTTT.

V is TRBV7-2 and J is TRBJ2-3; D unresolved. V was clipped by 6 bases and J by 6 bases, with 13 bases between them. From germline, CDR1 is SGHTA and CDR2 FQGNSA. The CDR3 is 13 residues long. The CDR3 DNA sequence: TGTGCCAGCAGTCTTAGTGCATTCGATACGCAGTATTTT. Protein sequence: CASSLSAFDTQYF.

This sequence joins TRBV28 and TRBJ1-5; the match to TRBD1 covers 8 bases. CDR3 length: 15 amino acids. The V and J ends lost 8 bases and 2 bases, in that order; junction bases with no gene match: 8. Germline CDR1 and CDR2: MDHEN and SYDVKM. The CDR3 protein is CASQTTGQGNQPQHF. As DNA, the CDR3 is TGTGCCAGCCAAACCACGGGACAGGGCAATCAGCCCCAGCATTTT.

The CDR3 bases are TGTGCCAGCAGTTTATCTGGACTAGCGTGGGACGAGCAGTACTTC. Translating it yields CASSLSGLAWDEQYF. The chain is built from TRBV27 and TRBJ2-7; 9 bases map to TRBD2. CDR1 MNHEY and CDR2 SMNVEV come from the germline V gene (reference sequence). V was pared by 0 bases and J by 5 bases, with 5 bases of the junction left unmatched. The CDR3 is 15 amino acids.

The J gene is TRBJ1-2, the V gene TRBV4-3, with 7 bases aligning to TRBD1. The J segment lost 6 bases and the V segment lost 3 bases, leaving 7 bases of the junction unmatched. This CDR3 is 14 amino acids long. Germline CDR1 and CDR2: LGHNA and YSLEER. In DNA form, the CDR3 reads TGCGCCAGCAGCCAGTTCGTAGGGGGCCATGGCTACACCTTC. This gives the protein CASSQFVGGHGYTF.

The V gene is TRBV29-1, the J gene TRBJ1-5, with 7 bases fitting TRBD1. The trim removed 5 bases at V and 3 bases at J, leaving 7 bases unmatched. CDR3 length: 14 residues. Germline CDR1 and CDR2: SQVTM and ANQGSEA. CDR3 sequence reads: CSVREGQNNQPQHF. As DNA, the CDR3 is TGCAGCGTTCGTGAGGGACAGAACAATCAGCCCCAGCATTTT.

This chain connects TRBV29-1 to TRBJ1-4; perhaps TRBD1 as D (6 bases). CDR1 is SQVTM and CDR2 is ANQGSEA in the germline V gene. Trimming took 4 bases from V and 7 from J, leaving 10 bases between them. The CDR3 is 12 amino acids. DNA for the CDR3: TGCAGCGTTGCCCTGACAGGTGAAAAACTGTTTTTT. This gives the protein CSVALTGEKLFF.

This chain uses TRBV7-9 with TRBJ1-2; no firm D call. Per germline, CDR1 SEHNR and CDR2 FQNEAQ (reference sequence). The CDR3 is 13 amino acids. V gave up 0 bases and J gave up 7 bases, with 9 bases separating them. The CDR3 reads CASSLAAGAGYTF. Here the CDR3 DNA reads TGTGCCAGCAGCTTAGCGGCGGGAGCTGGCTACACCTTC.

The V and J genes are TRBV5-1 and TRBJ1-1, with D unclear. CDR1 is SGHRS, CDR2 YFSETQ, per germline. V dropped 4 bases and J dropped 5 bases, with 15 bases sitting between them. CDR3 length equals 14 residues. The chain's CDR3 is CASSNLWVRTEAFF. CDR3 nucleotides: TGCGCCAGCAGCAATTTGTGGGTGCGGACTGAAGCTTTCTTT.